This T cell receptor (beta chain) was identified in a study of identical twins (dated by TCRdb to 2016 to 2018). Concerning the study at large: To test whether fetal clonotypes persist, this study deep-sequenced TCR alpha and beta repertoires from monozygotic twins, from unrelated adults of various ages, and from cord blood. To rule out contamination, replicate twin experiments were performed at different times with different library preparation protocols. The paper's findings and limits, for the study overall: Fewer insertions were carried by abundant cord blood beta clonotypes; a weaker similar trend was observed in young adult naive repertoires, while no such trend was observed in memory repertoires. Zero-insertion analyses could be partly confounded by invariant T cells such as MAIT and iNKT, although diverse VJ usage argued against such confounding for most clonotypes. Compared with coincidental sharing between unrelated individuals, out-of-frame TCR alpha sequences shared between twins showed an excess of sequences with low generation probability. Because the same donors could not be followed over many years, the conclusions relied on cross-sectional statistical analysis. In monozygotic twins, out-of-frame TCR alpha sharing was systematically underestimated by recombination models, although the models agreed with sharing between unrelated individuals. A weaker excess of twin sharing was found in beta out-of-frame sequences because the signal-to-noise ratio was lowered by fewer shared sequences.

Libraries were made using 5' RACE. Sequencing was carried out with an Illumina HiSeq 2000. A universal primer binding site was introduced by template switching, and a unique molecular identifier was present in the final cDNA, enabling accurate counting of TCR cDNA molecules. First-strand cDNA for TCR alpha and beta chains was synthesized from specific primers in the conserved constant-segment region. To control for contamination, every cDNA library carried two barcodes: a SMART-Mk sample barcode plus Illumina barcodes. TruSeq adapter sequences and Illumina sample barcodes were added in two successive PCR steps. The TCR alpha and beta cDNA libraries were sequenced on the Illumina HiSeq platform using custom primers. Turning to the authors' computational methods: Unique molecular identifiers were extracted from raw reads with MiGEC, and CDR3 positions were determined with MiXCR. Recombination models were inferred per individual with the repgenHMM and IGoR tools using an EM algorithm. The tcR package in R was used for shared clonotype analysis, with sharing normalized by the product of cloneset sizes. To study raw recombination without the effects of thymic and clonal selection, out-of-frame nonproductive sequences were analyzed. TCRdb's own reprocessing of the public reads used fastp at Q25 and MiXCR and kept productive beta chains. CDR3 protein duplicates are merged, each entry listing the most common genes and DNA. These V and J calls derive from TCRdb rather than the authors' analysis. This sample has 300,000 to 400,000 distinct CDR3 sequences in its table, and about 10% of those were observed once. Roughly 9% of the sample is held by the ten biggest clonotypes.

This clonotype was recorded a few times. Its antigen is currently not known. Base quality data are lacking; no much larger clone is found one base away. Every donor in the study was a healthy Caucasian. Three unrelated non-twin adults were additionally sequenced: a male aged 18 to 29, a male aged 50 to 59 and a female aged 50 to 59. Miltenyi CD45RO+ enrichment and human naive T-cell isolation kits were used to isolate memory (CD45RO+) and naive T cells from PBMC. The sequence was obtained from a woman aged 50 to 65 in good health. The sequencing sample was made of naive T cells sorted from blood. The cell subset or site label corresponds to: cells isolated with a human naive T-cell isolation kit.

This receptor has the CDR3 CASSYLGKRTDTQYF. The DNA sequence reads TGTGCCAGCAGTTACCTGGGCAAACGCACAGATACGCAGTATTTT. The chain is assembled from TRBV6-2 or TRBV6-3 and TRBJ2-3; no D gene call is confident. V loses 2 bases of germline sequence and J loses 1 base, and the interval between the two ends is 10 bases. The CDR3 contains 15 residues, cysteine and phenylalanine counted. The kept DNA is CDR3 alone, 45 bases in frame from the first base. Reading the germline V gene gives CDR1 MNHEY and CDR2 SVGEGT.